Below, 17 T cell receptor beta chains from the same sample are listed, as sequenced in a study of shared clonotypes between healthy human individuals. Naive CD8 isolation took CD45RO-negative cells positively selected for CCR7 and excluded terminally differentiated effector memory CD45RA+ cells. The data were produced by immunoSEQ multiplex PCR, yet TCRdb's version contains in-frame clones alone and is incomplete. The sample has about 750,000 clones, about 91% seen once. The sequenced material came from naive CD8+ T cells sorted from blood. The receptors stem from a man aged 25-45 years in good health.

J is TRBJ2-7 and V is TRBV11-2; D remains unclear. Germline CDR1 SGHAT, CDR2 FQNNGV. CDR3 length: 13 amino acids. V lost 5 bases to trimming and J lost 4 bases, with 12 bases between them. The CDR3 DNA reads as TGTGCCAGCAGCCCCCACCATGGGTACGAGCAGTACTTC. Residues: CASSPHHGYEQYF.

In this sample, this clone turned up once. The chain uses TRBV13 and TRBJ2-1; D is perhaps TRBD2 (5 bases). CDR1 is PRHDT and CDR2 is FYEKMQ in the germline V gene (reference sequence). V was trimmed by 6 bases and J by 4 bases, leaving 13 bases between them. This CDR3 region has 14 residues. DNA of the CDR3: TGTGCCAGCAGGATAGGACTGGATTACAATGAGCAGTTCTTC. This gives the protein CASRIGLDYNEQFF. Full variable domain (missing parts from reference TRBV13 and TRBJ2-1): AAGVIQSPRHLIKEKRETATLKCYPIPRHDTVYWYQQGPGQDPQFLISFYEKMQSDKGSIPDRFSAQQFSDYHSELNMSSLELGDSALYFCASRIGLDYNEQFFGPGTRLTVL.

The chain couples TRBV7-8 to TRBJ1-2; D call uncertain. CDR1 is SGHVS and CDR2 is FQNEAQ in the germline V gene. The CDR3 has 15 amino acids. V was shortened by 5 bases and J by 0 bases, with 13 bases between the two germline ends. CDR3 DNA: TGTGCCAGCAGCCCGCGACCATCAGCTAACTATGGCTACACCTTC. It specifies CASSPRPSANYGYTF.

This chain uses TRBV4-3 with TRBJ1-2; D remains ambiguous. Per germline, CDR1 LGHNA and CDR2 YSLEER. V shed 0 bases and J shed 5 bases, with 22 bases lying between them. The CDR3 sequence is 18 residues long. CDR3 sequence (DNA): TGCGCCAGCAGCCAAGATATTGGCTTAGGTGGACGCCGTTATGGCTACACCTTC. Translation: CASSQDIGLGGRRYGYTF.

CDR3: CASSLDPGLAGDGDQETQYF. DNA of the CDR3: TGTGCCAGCAGCTTAGACCCCGGACTAGCGGGAGATGGAGATCAAGAGACCCAGTACTTC. This chain joins TRBV7-6 and TRBJ2-5, with 13 bases matching TRBD2. This CDR3 is 20 amino acids long. Germline V gene data show CDR1 as SGHVS and CDR2 as FNYEAQ. V trimming: 1 base; J trimming: 2 bases; junction bases outside the gene matches: 13.

This clone was detected only once. The chain links TRBV15 to TRBJ2-5, with D possibly TRBD1 on 6 matching bases. The CDR3 spans 14 residues. Per the germline V gene, CDR1 is LNHNV and CDR2 is YYDKDF (reference sequence). V shed 1 base and J shed 1 base, with 7 bases lying between them. The CDR3 here is CATSRVDSQETQYF. CDR3 sequence (DNA): TGTGCCACCAGCAGAGTGGACAGCCAAGAGACCCAGTACTTC.

This rearrangement joins TRBV4-1 to TRBJ2-7; 13 bases fit TRBD2. Losses at the gene ends were 4 bases for V and 10 bases for J; bases not matched to a gene: 4. The CDR3 extends over 13 amino acids. Germline V gives CDR1 MGHRA, CDR2 YSYEKL. CDR3 nucleotides: TGCGCCAGCAGCCTACTAGCGGGAGGGGCCCAGTACTTC. It specifies CASSLLAGGAQYF.

This clone appeared a single time. This chain connects TRBV30 to TRBJ2-2; 7 positions agree with TRBD2. V shed 4 bases and J 3 bases; nucleotides not matched to a gene: 14. CDR1 is GTSNPN, CDR2 SVGIG, per germline (reference sequence). The CDR3 extends over 17 amino acids. In nucleotides, the CDR3 is TGTGCCTGGAATTTGGCTAGCGGAGGGGTGGACACCGGGGAGCTGTTTTTT. Translated: CAWNLASGGVDTGELFF.

The DNA of the CDR3 is TGTGCCAGCAGTTGGGGTGCCCACTACGAGCAGTACTTC. This translates into CASSWGAHYEQYF. The chain carries TRBV27 and TRBJ2-7; D call uncertain. V was trimmed by 4 bases and J by 3 bases, leaving 10 bases between them. The germline V gene encodes CDR1 MNHEY and CDR2 SMNVEV (reference sequence). The CDR3 totals 13 residues.

CDR3 bases: TGTGCCAGCAGTCACGATGTGTCTTACAATGAGCAGTTCTTC. Translation gives CASSHDVSYNEQFF. The gene calls are TRBV6-6 and TRBJ2-1, with unresolved D. V lost 5 bases and J lost 4, with 12 bases in between. Germline CDR1 reads MNHNY; CDR2 reads SVGAGI (reference sequence). The CDR3 is 14 amino acids.

In this sample, this clone turned up once. This sample also contains other DNA sequences that code for the same CDR3. The rearrangement links TRBV9 to TRBJ2-7; D is uncertain. V lost 4 bases, J lost 1 base, and 6 bases lay in between. The CDR3 has 12 amino acids. Germline CDR1 SGDLS, CDR2 YYNGEE. The CDR3 DNA reads TGTGCCAGCAGCCCCGGTTCCTACGAGCAGTACTTC. This codes for CASSPGSYEQYF.

CDR3 coding DNA: TGTGCCAGTTCATTCCAGGGATATAGCAATCAGCCCCAGCATTTT. It encodes CASSFQGYSNQPQHF. The chain links TRBV19 to TRBJ1-5; D is possibly TRBD1 (5 bases). The CDR3 spans 15 residues. CDR1 is LNHDA and CDR2 is SQIVND in the germline V gene (reference sequence). Trimming shortened V by 8 bases and J by 0 bases, and 14 bases separated the two germline ends.

V and J are TRBV27 and TRBJ2-7; D unclear. V was pared by 3 bases and J by 2 bases, with 11 bases between. This CDR3 contains 14 residues. CDR1 and CDR2 (germline): MNHEY, SMNVEV (reference sequence). CDR3 amino acids: CASSFGKGPYEQYF. The CDR3 coding sequence is TGTGCCAGCAGTTTTGGGAAGGGTCCCTACGAGCAGTACTTC.

The chain couples TRBV10-1 to TRBJ2-1; D is unresolved. This CDR3 region has 11 residues. Trimming left V 0 bases short and J 7 bases short, with 1 base between. Germline V lookup: CDR1 WNHNN, CDR2 SYGVQD (reference sequence). CDR3 sequence (DNA): TGCGCCAGCAGTGAGTCGAATGAGCAGTTCTTC. Translated, it gives CASSESNEQFF.

V gene TRBV7-8 combines with J gene TRBJ2-7; 9 nucleotides align to TRBD2. The germline V gene encodes CDR1 SGHVS and CDR2 FQNEAQ. CDR3 length equals 16 residues. Unmatched junction bases numbered 10, after V lost 2 bases and J lost 5 bases. The CDR3 loop is CASSLRIAGGVHEQYF. In DNA form, the CDR3 reads TGTGCCAGCAGCTTACGGATTGCGGGAGGGGTGCACGAGCAGTACTTC.

V is TRBV6-1 and J is TRBJ1-5, with D uncertain. From germline, CDR1 is MNHNS and CDR2 SASEGT. CDR3 length equals 13 residues. Trimming pared 7 bases from V and 2 bases from J, leaving 9 bases between. The CDR3 DNA reads TGTGCCAGCAAGGAGGAAGGCAATCAGCCCCAGCATTTT. This sequence encodes CASKEEGNQPQHF.

This clone was observed a single time. This sequence joins TRBV9 and TRBJ2-5; 10 bases map to TRBD1. Germline V gene data show CDR1 as SGDLS and CDR2 as YYNGEE. This CDR3 contains 17 residues. The junction had 10 bases not matched to a gene; V was cut back by 1 base and J by 4 bases. Here the CDR3 DNA reads TGTGCCAGCAGCGTATCTTTAGGGACAGGGGCTCTAGAGACCCAGTACTTC. Translation: CASSVSLGTGALETQYF.